The source of this T cell receptor (beta chain) is a study of T cell changes during pregnancy in multiple sclerosis. Using immunoSEQ multiplex PCR, the repertoire was profiled, and TCRdb retains in-frame clones only, with some absent. The data show fewer than 85,000 clones, 94% seen once. The CDR3 is 12 amino acids. CDR1 and CDR2 from the germline V gene are WNHNN and SYGVQD (reference sequence). This sample comprised peripheral blood, obtained in the third trimester of pregnancy. V usage is TRBV10-1 and J usage is TRBJ2-5; 7 bases are a match to TRBD1. The end of the DNA aligns better with TRBJ2-7, so the J call may be wrong. This sequence originates from a female donor with multiple sclerosis, enrolled in a pregnancy study. CDR3 in amino acids: CASSGQGFEQYF. The CDR3 coding sequence is TGCGCCAGCAGTGGACAGGGATTCGAGCAGTACTTC.